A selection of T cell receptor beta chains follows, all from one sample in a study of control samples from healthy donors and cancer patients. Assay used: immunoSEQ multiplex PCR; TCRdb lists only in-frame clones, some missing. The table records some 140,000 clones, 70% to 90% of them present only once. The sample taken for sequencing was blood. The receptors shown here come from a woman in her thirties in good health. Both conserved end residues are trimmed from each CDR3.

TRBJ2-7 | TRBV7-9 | ASTLGGQDYEQY
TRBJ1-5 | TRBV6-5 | ASSSGKGNQPQH
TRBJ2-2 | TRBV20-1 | SASTPDSRGVGELF
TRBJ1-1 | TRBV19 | ASSLGVNTEAF
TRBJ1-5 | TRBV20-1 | SGSEGVRQGAGQPQH
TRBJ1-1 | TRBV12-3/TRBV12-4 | ASRLNTNTEAF
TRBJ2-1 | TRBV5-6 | ASSSSGSLSYNEQF
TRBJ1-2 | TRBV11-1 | ASSLRGSYYGYT
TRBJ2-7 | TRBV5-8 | ASSIRTSGSYEQY
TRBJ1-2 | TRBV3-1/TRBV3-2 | ASSQDRGGAGYT
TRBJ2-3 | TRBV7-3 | ASSKSGSRTDTQY
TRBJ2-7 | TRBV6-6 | ASRTAGGHEQY
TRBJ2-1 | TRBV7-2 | ASSQGVAQGQF
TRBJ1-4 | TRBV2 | ASSADRGQGEKLF
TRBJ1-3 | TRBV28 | ASSLLTGNGNTIY
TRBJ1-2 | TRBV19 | ASSSDGDGYT
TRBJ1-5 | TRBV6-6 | ASRGSGTDQPQH
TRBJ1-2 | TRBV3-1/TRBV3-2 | ASSQADGGYT
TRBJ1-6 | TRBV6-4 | ASSDGRGNSPLH
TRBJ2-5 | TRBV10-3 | AISAGLAGAETQY
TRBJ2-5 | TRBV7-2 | ASNRRGETQY
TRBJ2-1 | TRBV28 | ASSFHPRAQGNEQF
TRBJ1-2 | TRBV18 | ASSTGTAGYT